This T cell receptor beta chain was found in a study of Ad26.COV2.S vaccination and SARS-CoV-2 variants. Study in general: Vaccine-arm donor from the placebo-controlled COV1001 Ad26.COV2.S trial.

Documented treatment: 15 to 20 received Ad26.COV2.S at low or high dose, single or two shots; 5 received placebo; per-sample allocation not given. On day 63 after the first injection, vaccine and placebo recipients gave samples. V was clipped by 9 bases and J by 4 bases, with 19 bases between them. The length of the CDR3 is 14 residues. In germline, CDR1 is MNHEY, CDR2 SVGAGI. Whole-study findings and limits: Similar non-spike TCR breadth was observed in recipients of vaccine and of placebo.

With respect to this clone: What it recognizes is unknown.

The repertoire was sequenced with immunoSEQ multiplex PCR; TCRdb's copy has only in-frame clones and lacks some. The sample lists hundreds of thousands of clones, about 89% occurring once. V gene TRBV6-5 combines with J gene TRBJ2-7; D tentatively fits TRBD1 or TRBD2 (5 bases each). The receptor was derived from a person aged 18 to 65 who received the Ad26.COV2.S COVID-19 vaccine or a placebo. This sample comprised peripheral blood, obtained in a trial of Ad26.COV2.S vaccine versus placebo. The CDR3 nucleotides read TGTGCCAGTTCCGAGGGGTCCCTTACTTACGAGCAGTACTTC. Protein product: CASSEGSLTYEQYF.